These 7 T cell receptor beta chains share one sample of origin, sequenced in a study of blood T cells in healthy people across ages. Through a sample-barcoded 5' primer and a J-beta primer mix, a second PCR was run for 7 to 11 cycles. MiXCR was run by TCRdb on the 5' RACE reads, yielding one entry per CDR3 protein. The data contain hundreds of thousands of distinct CDR3 sequences, about 45% of them seen just once; the ten biggest clones take up 15% to 20%. Sequencing was performed on blood. These receptors were obtained from an elderly man in good health.

This clonotype has just a few counts. The gene calls are TRBV7-3 and TRBJ2-3; 11 bases line up with TRBD1. The CDR3 has 15 amino acids. The junction had 7 bases not matched to a gene; V was cut back by 5 bases and J by 6 bases. Per germline, CDR1 SGHTA and CDR2 FQGTGA. The chain's CDR3 is CASSPARTGGDTQYF. The CDR3 nucleotides are TGTGCCAGCAGCCCAGCCCGGACAGGGGGCGATACGCAGTATTTT.

This clonotype was seen a handful of times. The gene calls are TRBV30 and TRBJ1-2; unclear D gene. V dropped 4 bases and J dropped 1 base, with 19 bases sitting between them. This CDR3 spans 16 amino acids. Germline CDR1 reads GTSNPN; CDR2 reads SVGIG (reference sequence). CDR3 sequence (DNA): TGTGCCTGGAATTCCCGCGTAGGTCGGGTTAACTATGGCTACACCTTC. Protein: CAWNSRVGRVNYGYTF. The whole variable domain, remainder taken from reference TRBV30 and TRBJ1-2, is SQTIHQWPATLVQPVGSPLSLECTVEGTSNPNLYWYRQAAGRGLQLLFYSVGIGQISSEVPQNLSASRPQDRQFILSSKKLLLSDSGFYLCAWNSRVGRVNYGYTFGSGTRLTVV.

This clonotype was seen ten or more times. The chain recombines TRBV4-1 with TRBJ2-6; tentatively, D is TRBD1 or TRBD2 (5 bases each). This CDR3 comprises 18 residues. The V end lost 2 bases, the J end lost 0 bases, and 14 bases lay between the germline ends. Germline CDR1 MGHRA, CDR2 YSYEKL. DNA of the CDR3: TGCGCCAGCAGCCAACCGGGACGGATTCGCTCTGGGGCCAACGTCCTGACTTTC. Translating it yields CASSQPGRIRSGANVLTF.

This clonotype appeared a few times. The rearrangement links TRBV20-1 to TRBJ2-4, with no clear D. The CDR3 is made up of 12 amino acids. V lost 1 base, J lost 13 bases, and 14 bases lay in between. Germline V gene lookup returns CDR1 DFQATT and CDR2 SNEGSKA (reference sequence). The chain's CDR3 is CSARGQTNEQYF. CDR3 in DNA: TGCAGTGCTAGAGGCCAGACCAATGAGCAGTACTTC.

The CDR3 nucleotides are TGTGCCAGCAGAGGGGGGCCCTGGGAGGGGGGTTCCGACAATGAGCAGTTCTTC. It is translated as CASRGGPWEGGSDNEQFF. The chain couples TRBV12-3 or TRBV12-4 to TRBJ2-1, with TRBD2 as a possible D gene (7 bases). The length of the CDR3 is 18 residues. Trimming shortened V by 6 bases and J by 5 bases, and 26 bases separated the two germline ends.

The chain combines TRBV4-2 with TRBJ2-3; 8 nucleotides line up with TRBD2. The ends lost 1 base at V and 6 bases at J; junction bases unmatched: 6. This CDR3 is built from 15 residues. The germline V gene encodes CDR1 LGHNA and CDR2 YNFKEQ. DNA for the CDR3: TGTGCCAGCAGCCAAGCGGGGGGGGGCTCGGATACGCAGTATTTT. It translates to CASSQAGGGSDTQYF.

This clonotype was counted only a few times. J is TRBJ2-1 and V is TRBV6-2 or TRBV6-3; 12 bases map to TRBD2. Trimming removed 4 bases from V and 5 bases from J; junction bases left unmatched: 15. From germline, CDR1 is MNHEY and CDR2 SVGEGT. The CDR3 is 19 amino acids. CDR3 DNA sequence: TGTGCCAGCAGTTCCCGCTCCACTAGCGGGAGGTCCAGAGACAATGAGCAGTTCTTC. Its protein product is CASSSRSTSGRSRDNEQFF.